By sample fraction, the clone carrying this T cell receptor (beta chain) is large (0.1 to 1%). How the authors handled the data: The distant-metastasis classifier for papillary thyroid cancer was built from CDR3 differences across clinicopathological groups. TCRdb re-called the PCR reads with MiXCR. For this entry, the V and J calls and clone size follow TCRdb and not the study's own pipeline. The sample records under 8,000 clones, roughly a third being singletons. Patients had received no treatment of any kind before thyroid surgery. The data were obtained in a study of metastatic and nonmetastatic thyroid tumors. Turning to the study itself: Across peripheral blood and tumor or nodule tissue samples taken from malignant and benign thyroid patients, the repertoires were compared with one another.

Material: adjacent normal tissue. The clonotype comes from a female donor with papillary thyroid cancer or a benign thyroid nodule (not recorded which). Some clones in this sample may be carry-over from other donors' samples.

CDR3 sequence (DNA): TGTGCCAGCAGTTTTACAGGTGGGACTGGCTACACCTTC. It codes for CASSFTGGTGYTF. V gene TRBV6-1 combines with J gene TRBJ1-2, with D possibly matching TRBD1 (5 bases). Per the germline V gene, CDR1 is MNHNS and CDR2 is SASEGT. This CDR3 spans 13 amino acids. V was trimmed by 5 bases and J by 7 bases, leaving 14 bases between them.